Below, 19 T cell receptor beta chains from the same sample are listed, as sequenced in a study of T cell repertoires in ileal Crohn's disease. TCRdb keeps only in-frame clones here, not all; method: immunoSEQ multiplex PCR. The sample lists 16,000 or so clones, around 88% seen once, with 4.5% to 7% in the top ten. Sequencing was performed on ileal tissue. All receptors derive from an adult with Crohn's disease.

The genes are TRBV2 and TRBJ1-2; D possibly corresponds to TRBD1 (6 bases). Germline loops: CDR1 SNHLY, CDR2 FYNNEI. Trimming took off 5 bases at V and 13 bases at J, with 11 bases between the two ends. The CDR3 length is 10 residues. The CDR3 spells CASSYRVPTF. The CDR3 DNA follows: TGTGCCAGCAGTTACAGGGTTCCCACCTTC.

The V and J genes are TRBV27 and TRBJ2-3, with TRBD1 as a possible D gene (6 bases). The germline CDR1 and CDR2 sequences are MNHEY and SMNVEV (reference sequence). The length of the CDR3 is 18 residues. V lost 1 base, J lost 6 bases, and 23 bases lay in between. CDR3 loop: CASSLLGLSGERMDTQYF. The CDR3 bases are TGTGCCAGCAGTTTATTGGGCTTGTCAGGGGAACGGATGGATACGCAGTATTTT.

The chain is built from TRBV6-1 and TRBJ1-2; 8 bases agree with TRBD1. The germline V gene has CDR1 MNHNS and CDR2 SASEGT. V lost 5 bases to trimming and J lost 6 bases; unmatched junction nucleotides: 2. The length of the CDR3 is 12 residues. CDR3 DNA sequence: TGTGCCAGCAGTCAGGGGGCGAATGGCTACACCTTC. It codes for CASSQGANGYTF.

This clone has a single count. The chain uses TRBV7-9 and TRBJ1-1; maybe TRBD1 (5 bases). The V gene lost 3 bases and the J gene lost 2 bases, with 19 bases spanning the gap. CDR3 size: 17 residues. Germline V gene sequence: CDR1 SEHNR, CDR2 FQNEAQ (reference sequence). CDR3 protein: CASSFHSPTGPNTEAFF. For the CDR3, the DNA is TGTGCCAGCAGCTTCCATTCACCCACAGGCCCAAACACTGAAGCTTTCTTT.

The genes are TRBV27 and TRBJ2-2; TRBD2 matches at 7 bases. Germline CDR1 is MNHEY and CDR2 is SMNVEV (reference sequence). V gave up 3 bases and J gave up 3 bases; unmatched junction bases: 7. CDR3 length: 16 amino acids. The CDR3 DNA is TGTGCCAGCAGTTTGACTAGCCAACTTTACACCGGGGAGCTGTTTTTT. Translation: CASSLTSQLYTGELFF.

The chain carries TRBV6-1 and TRBJ1-2; D is unresolved. Trimming left V 1 base short and J 1 base short, with 10 bases between. The CDR3 is 15 amino acids. Germline V gene data show CDR1 as MNHNS and CDR2 as SASEGT. This chain's CDR3 is CASSEGRAGNYGYTF. The CDR3 nucleotides are TGTGCCAGCAGTGAAGGAAGGGCGGGTAACTATGGCTACACCTTC.

V and J are TRBV9 and TRBJ2-7, with D possibly matching TRBD2 (5 bases). The CDR3 covers 10 residues. V lost 0 bases and J lost 11, with 6 bases in between. The germline V gene encodes CDR1 SGDLS and CDR2 YYNGEE. CDR3 coding DNA: TGTGCCAGCAGCGTAGGGGAGAAGTACTTC. Protein: CASSVGEKYF.

The chain is built from TRBV4-2 and TRBJ2-1; TRBD2 matches 7 bases. The CDR3 is 15 residues long. V was pared by 0 bases and J by 9 bases, with 8 bases of the junction left unmatched. Germline CDR1 is LGHNA and CDR2 is YNFKEQ. The CDR3: CASSQDGGVGAEQFF. The CDR3 bases are TGTGCCAGCAGCCAAGATGGGGGGGTGGGAGCTGAGCAGTTCTTC.

The chain links TRBV4-2 to TRBJ2-7, with TRBD2 as a possible D gene (5 bases). The CDR3 is 12 amino acids. CDR1 LGHNA and CDR2 YNFKEQ come from the germline V gene. Between the trimmed V and J ends, which lost 3 bases and 6 bases, there was a span of 9 bases. The CDR3 DNA reads as TGTGCCAGCAGCCAGCTTGAGGGCGAGCAGTACTTC. It is translated as CASSQLEGEQYF.

The rearrangement links TRBV27 to TRBJ2-7; D might be TRBD2 (5 bases). The V and J ends lost 3 bases and 1 base respectively, with 16 bases between them. CDR1 and CDR2 (germline): MNHEY, SMNVEV (reference sequence). The CDR3 runs 16 residues. CDR3 loop: CASSLGGSHISYEQYF. CDR3 in DNA: TGTGCCAGCAGTTTGGGCGGGTCTCATATTTCCTACGAGCAGTACTTC.

This chain connects TRBV6-5 to TRBJ1-1, with 9 bases aligning to TRBD1. This CDR3 spans 14 amino acids. Germline CDR1 and CDR2: MNHEY and SVGAGI. V lost 6 bases to trimming and J lost 7 bases; unmatched junction nucleotides: 9. This CDR3 is CASRETGGSVEAFF. The CDR3, as DNA: TGTGCCAGCAGGGAAACAGGGGGCTCGGTTGAAGCTTTCTTT.

The chain is built from TRBV25-1 and TRBJ1-4, with 11 bases aligning to TRBD1. The junction had 9 bases not matched to a gene; V was cut back by 6 bases and J by 6 bases. The CDR3 has 16 residues. Germline lookup yields CDR1 MGHDK and CDR2 SYGVNS. Written as DNA, the CDR3 is TGTGCCAGCAGCCAGAATGAGGGACAGGGGGATGAAAAACTGTTTTTT. Translation: CASSQNEGQGDEKLFF. Supplemented by reference TRBV25-1 and TRBJ1-4, the full variable domain reads EADIYQTPRYLVIGTGKKITLECSQTMGHDKMYWYQQDPGMELHLIHYSYGVNSTEKGDLSSESTVSRIRTEHFPLTLESARPSHTSQYLCASSQNEGQGDEKLFFGSGTQLSVL.

V and J are TRBV6-5 and TRBJ1-1, with 8 bases that match TRBD1. The CDR3 covers 15 residues. V dropped 7 bases and J dropped 1; count of bases not matched to a gene: 8. Germline V gene lookup returns CDR1 MNHEY and CDR2 SVGAGI. Here the CDR3 reads CASTRRDRQNTEAFF. CDR3 sequence (DNA): TGTGCCAGCACCCGACGGGACAGGCAGAACACTGAAGCTTTCTTT.

The chain combines TRBV7-9 with TRBJ1-1; TRBD1 might be the D (6 bases). The V gene's germline CDR1 is SEHNR and CDR2 FQNEAQ (reference sequence). Deletions cut 9 bases from V and 2 bases from J, with 19 bases between. This CDR3 is built from 15 residues. As DNA, the CDR3 is TGTGCCAGTCTTGGACAGTTACCTTTTAACACTGAAGCTTTCTTT. Its translation is CASLGQLPFNTEAFF.

The genes are TRBV7-3 and TRBJ2-2; 10 nucleotides agree with TRBD2. CDR3 length equals 20 residues. Germline V gives CDR1 SGHTA, CDR2 FQGTGA. Trimming at V came to 5 bases and at J to 5 bases, leaving 20 bases not matched to a gene. The chain's CDR3 is CASSPNHFTAGGPGTGELFF. The CDR3 DNA reads as TGTGCCAGCAGCCCTAACCATTTTACAGCGGGAGGGCCGGGTACCGGGGAGCTGTTTTTT.

In its sample, this clone was seen a few times. This sequence joins TRBV6-6 and TRBJ1-1; D unresolved. CDR3 length equals 13 residues. The germline gives CDR1 MNHNY, CDR2 SVGAGI (reference sequence). Between the trimmed V and J ends, which lost 2 bases and 1 base, there was a span of 5 bases. CDR3 in DNA: TGTGCCAGCAGTTACGAGGGGAACACTGAAGCTTTCTTT. Its translation: CASSYEGNTEAFF.

CDR3 DNA sequence: TGTGCCAGCAGCCAAGCATGGAGGTTCGCGGATCAGCCCCAGCATTTT. This sequence encodes CASSQAWRFADQPQHF. This chain uses TRBV14 with TRBJ1-5, with D hard to call. Between the trimmed V and J ends, which lost 1 base and 5 bases, there was a span of 15 bases. The CDR3 spans 16 residues. Germline V gene lookup returns CDR1 SGHDN and CDR2 FVKESK.

The chain is built from TRBV19 and TRBJ1-1; the D gene is possibly TRBD1 (6 bases). Trimming took 9 bases from V and 2 from J, leaving 13 bases between them. CDR3 size: 13 residues. Germline values: CDR1 LNHDA, CDR2 SQIVND (reference sequence). This chain's CDR3 is CASAYRVNTEAFF. The DNA for the CDR3 is TGTGCCAGCGCCTACAGGGTTAACACTGAAGCTTTCTTT. The entire variable domain, with the rest obtained from reference TRBV19 and TRBJ1-1, is as follows: DGGITQSPKYLFRKEGQNVTLSCEQNLNHDAMYWYRQDPGQGLRLIYYSQIVNDFQKGDIAEGYSVSREKKESFPLTVTSAQKNPTAFYLCASAYRVNTEAFFGQGTRLTVV.

This chain connects TRBV6-1 to TRBJ2-3, with 13 bases aligning to TRBD2. The CDR3 contains 15 residues. V was pared by 6 bases and J by 3 bases, with 3 bases of the junction left unmatched. Germline loops: CDR1 MNHNS, CDR2 SASEGT. The DNA of the CDR3 is TGTGCCAGCAGGGGACTAGCGGGACGGACAGATACGCAGTATTTT. Translation: CASRGLAGRTDTQYF.